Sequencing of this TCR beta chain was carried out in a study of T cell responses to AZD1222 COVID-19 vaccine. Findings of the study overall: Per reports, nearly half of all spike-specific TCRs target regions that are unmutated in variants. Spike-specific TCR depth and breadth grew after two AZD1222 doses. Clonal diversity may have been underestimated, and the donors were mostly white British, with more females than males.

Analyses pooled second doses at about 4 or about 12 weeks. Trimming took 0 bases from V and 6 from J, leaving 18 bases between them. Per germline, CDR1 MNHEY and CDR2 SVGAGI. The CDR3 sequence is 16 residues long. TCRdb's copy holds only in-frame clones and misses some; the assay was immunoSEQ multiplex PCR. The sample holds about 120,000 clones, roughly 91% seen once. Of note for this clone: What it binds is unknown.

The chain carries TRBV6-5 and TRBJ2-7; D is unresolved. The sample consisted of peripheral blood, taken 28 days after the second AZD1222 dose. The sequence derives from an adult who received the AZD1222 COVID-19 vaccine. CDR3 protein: CASSYSPPSLGREQYF. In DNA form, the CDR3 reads TGTGCCAGCAGTTACTCGCCCCCTTCTCTTGGACGCGAGCAGTACTTC.